A single sample gave rise to the 24 T cell receptor beta chains below, sequenced in a study of OX40 agonist ivuxolimab in advanced cancers. Assay: immunoSEQ multiplex PCR; the TCRdb copy retains only in-frame clones and omits some. The sample holds tens of thousands of clones, approximately 85% seen once. The source was CD4+ or CD8+ T cells sorted from blood, collected in a trial of the OX40 agonist ivuxolimab. Source of these receptors: an adult with an advanced solid tumor such as melanoma, head and neck, liver or kidney cancer.

V and J are TRBV15 and TRBJ2-7; D gene ambiguous. Trimming removed 0 bases from V and 4 bases from J, with 16 bases in between. Germline CDR1 is LNHNV and CDR2 is YYDKDF (reference sequence). This CDR3 contains 16 residues. The CDR3 loop is CATSRDPGPLHYEQYF. In DNA, the CDR3 is TGTGCCACCAGCAGAGATCCTGGACCTCTACATTACGAGCAGTACTTC. Drawing the rest from reference TRBV15 and TRBJ2-7, the complete variable domain is DAMVIQNPRYQVTQFGKPVTLSCSQTLNHNVMYWYQQKSSQAPKLLFHYYDKDFNNEADTPDNFQSRRPNTSFCFLDIRSPGLGDTAMYLCATSRDPGPLHYEQYFGPGTRLTVT.

The chain has TRBV30 and TRBJ2-5; 7 positions match TRBD2. CDR1 and CDR2 (germline): GTSNPN, SVGIG (reference sequence). The CDR3 loop spans 15 amino acids. The junction had 9 bases not matched to a gene; V was cut back by 4 bases and J by 1 base. The CDR3 loop reads CAWNKASGPQETQYF. The CDR3 coding sequence is TGTGCCTGGAATAAGGCTAGCGGACCCCAAGAGACCCAGTACTTC. Filled out from reference TRBV30 and TRBJ2-5, the complete variable domain reads SQTIHQWPATLVQPVGSPLSLECTVEGTSNPNLYWYRQAAGRGLQLLFYSVGIGQISSEVPQNLSASRPQDRQFILSSKKLLLSDSGFYLCAWNKASGPQETQYFGPGTRLLVL.

The chain employs TRBV29-1 and TRBJ1-2; D call uncertain. V was pared by 6 bases and J by 8 bases, with 13 bases between. Germline V lookup: CDR1 SQVTM, CDR2 ANQGSEA. This CDR3 is 11 amino acids long. CDR3 in amino acids: CSVGRGVGYTF. CDR3 nucleotides: TGCAGCGTCGGGCGAGGAGTAGGCTACACCTTC.

This chain joins TRBV6-1 and TRBJ2-7; either TRBD1 or TRBD2 may supply D (5 bases each). Per the germline V gene, CDR1 is MNHNS and CDR2 is SASEGT. Deletions cut 6 bases from V and 0 bases from J, with 12 bases between. The CDR3 runs to 14 residues. The CDR3 protein is CASSSWGSSYEQYF. The CDR3 nucleotides are TGTGCCAGCAGCAGTTGGGGGAGCTCCTACGAGCAGTACTTC.

The chain links TRBV4-3 to TRBJ1-6; tentative D call: TRBD1 (5 bases). The CDR3 extends over 17 amino acids. Germline-derived CDR1 and CDR2 are LGHNA and YSLEER. The V end was cut by 1 base, the J end by 7 bases, with 17 bases between. The CDR3 coding sequence is TGCGCCAGCAGCCAAGTTTCGGGGCGTACGATGAATTCACCCCTCCACTTT. Translated: CASSQVSGRTMNSPLHF.

This sequence joins TRBV6-5 and TRBJ1-3; D unresolved. The CDR3 runs to 16 residues. From germline, CDR1 is MNHEY and CDR2 SVGAGI. Trimming removed 2 bases from V and 0 bases from J, with 11 bases in between. DNA for the CDR3: TGTGCCAGCAGTTACCTCCAACCGCGCTCTGGAAACACCATATATTTT. As protein: CASSYLQPRSGNTIYF.

J is TRBJ1-6 and V is TRBV12-5; D remains unclear. From germline, CDR1 is LGHNT and CDR2 FRNRAP. The V gene lost 1 base and the J gene lost 7 bases, with 17 bases spanning the gap. The CDR3 is made up of 17 amino acids. CDR3 amino acids: CASGLAPLRGTNSPLHF. CDR3 sequence (DNA): TGTGCTAGTGGTTTGGCCCCCCTCCGGGGAACAAATTCACCCCTCCACTTT.

The chain is built from TRBV14 and TRBJ2-7; D gene ambiguous. Germline CDR1 and CDR2: SGHDN and FVKESK. There are 11 residues in the CDR3. The V gene lost 2 bases and the J gene lost 5 bases, with 4 bases spanning the gap. CDR3 sequence (DNA): TGTGCCAGCAGCCAAATAGACGAGCAGTACTTC. Translated: CASSQIDEQYF. Looking up the rest from reference TRBV14 and TRBJ2-7 gives the full variable domain: EAGVTQFPSHSVIEKGQTVTLRCDPISGHDNLYWYRRVMGKEIKFLLHFVKESKQDESGMPNNRFLAERTGGTYSTLKVQPAELEDSGVYFCASSQIDEQYFGPGTRLTVT.

The CDR3 sequence: CASSQAGNYGYTF. The CDR3 DNA reads as TGTGCCAGCAGTCAGGCAGGGAACTATGGCTACACCTTC. The chain recombines TRBV6-5 with TRBJ1-2, with a possible D match to TRBD1 (5 bases). Trimming took off 5 bases at V and 2 bases at J, with 9 bases between the two ends. The CDR3 is 13 amino acids. Germline loops: CDR1 MNHEY, CDR2 SVGAGI.

The gene calls are TRBV6-5 and TRBJ1-2; tentative D call: TRBD1 (5 bases). Trimming cost V 4 bases and J 2 bases, with 11 bases left between them. The germline V gene encodes CDR1 MNHEY and CDR2 SVGAGI. CDR3 length: 14 amino acids. CDR3 sequence: CASSSTDRNYGYTF. Here the CDR3 DNA reads TGTGCCAGCAGTTCCACAGACAGAAACTATGGCTACACCTTC.

J is TRBJ2-1 and V is TRBV27; a weak D match, TRBD2 (6 bases). The CDR3 has 13 amino acids. From germline, CDR1 is MNHEY and CDR2 SMNVEV (reference sequence). V was clipped by 10 bases and J by 2 bases, with 12 bases between them. CDR3 protein: CATGGLTYNEQFF. As DNA, the CDR3 is TGTGCCACCGGGGGACTGACCTACAATGAGCAGTTCTTC.

The chain links TRBV5-1 to TRBJ1-6; possible D gene TRBD1, 5 bases. Trimming pared 4 bases from V and 12 bases from J, leaving 20 bases between. The germline V gene has CDR1 SGHRS and CDR2 YFSETQ. This CDR3 is built from 15 residues. The CDR3, as DNA: TGCGCCAGCAGCGAAAACACGGGGACTTTCTTACCCCTCCACTTT. This codes for CASSENTGTFLPLHF.

V and J are TRBV5-5 and TRBJ2-7; perhaps TRBD2 as D (6 bases). CDR3 length: 15 residues. Germline CDR1 SGHKS, CDR2 YYEKEE (reference sequence). The V end was cut by 0 bases, the J end by 1 base, with 11 bases between. DNA for the CDR3: TGTGCCAGCAGCTTGGACCCCGGGGGTTCCTACGAGCAGTACTTC. Protein sequence: CASSLDPGGSYEQYF.

The chain carries TRBV10-2 and TRBJ2-3, with unresolved D. Deletions cut 4 bases from V and 2 bases from J, with 10 bases between. CDR1 and CDR2 (germline): WSHSY, SAAADI. The CDR3 covers 14 residues. The CDR3 DNA sequence: TGCGCCAGCAGTGTGGCGCGCCTCACAGATACGCAGTATTTT. Protein product: CASSVARLTDTQYF.

This clone was detected a few times. The chain joins TRBV5-4 to TRBJ1-6; no definite D call. Germline assignment: CDR1 SGHNT and CDR2 YYREEE (reference sequence). The V and J ends lost 5 bases and 10 bases respectively, with 16 bases between them. CDR3 length equals 14 residues. This chain's CDR3 is CASRGGSRDSPLHF. CDR3 nucleotide sequence: TGTGCCAGCAGAGGTGGCAGTCGAGACTCACCCCTCCACTTT.

The V call is TRBV15, the J call TRBJ1-4; maybe TRBD1 (5 bases). V dropped 0 bases and J dropped 5 bases, with 10 bases sitting between them. The CDR3 is made up of 15 amino acids. Germline CDR1 and CDR2: LNHNV and YYDKDF (reference sequence). CDR3 nucleotides: TGTGCCACCAGCAGAGAACGGGGCTTCAATGAAAAACTGTTTTTT. Translated, it gives CATSRERGFNEKLFF.

V gene TRBV2 combines with J gene TRBJ1-1; TRBD1 might be the D (5 bases). Trimming removed 6 bases from V and 1 base from J, with 9 bases in between. This CDR3 has 13 residues. Germline V gene data show CDR1 as SNHLY and CDR2 as FYNNEI. CDR3 protein: CASRGGENTEAFF. As DNA, the CDR3 is TGTGCCAGCAGGGGGGGGGAGAACACTGAAGCTTTCTTT.

The rearrangement uses TRBV30 and TRBJ2-3; TRBD2 agrees at 13 bases. The CDR3 has 14 residues. Germline trimming cut 6 bases from V and 3 bases from J; bases unmatched to any gene: 3. CDR1 is GTSNPN, CDR2 SVGIG, per germline (reference sequence). CDR3 DNA sequence: TGTGCCTGCCCGACTAGCGGGGGGACAGATACGCAGTATTTT. It specifies CACPTSGGTDTQYF.

The chain joins TRBV4-2 to TRBJ1-2; D unclear. CDR1 and CDR2 from the germline V gene are LGHNA and YNFKEQ. Trimming pared 4 bases from V and 8 bases from J, leaving 14 bases between. The CDR3 is 13 residues long. CDR3 in DNA: TGTGCCAGCAGCCGTTTAAGGTCCGCGGGCTACACCTTC. Encoded protein: CASSRLRSAGYTF.

The chain carries TRBV5-4 and TRBJ2-7, with 9 positions matching TRBD2. From germline, CDR1 is SGHNT and CDR2 YYREEE (reference sequence). This CDR3 is 14 amino acids long. After removal of 1 base from V and 2 bases from J, the junction contained 1 base not matched to a gene. In DNA form, the CDR3 reads TGTGCCAGCAGCTTGCTAGCGGGGCCCTACGAGCAGTACTTC. Encoded protein: CASSLLAGPYEQYF.

V is TRBV19 and J is TRBJ1-1, with TRBD1 as a possible D gene (5 bases). The V gene lost 4 bases and the J gene lost 4 bases, with 10 bases spanning the gap. The V gene's germline CDR1 is LNHDA and CDR2 SQIVND (reference sequence). The CDR3 is 13 amino acids. DNA of the CDR3: TGTGCCAGTAGTACAGGGTATGCCACTGAAGCTTTCTTT. It encodes CASSTGYATEAFF.

The rearrangement joins TRBV10-3 to TRBJ2-7; 7 nucleotides align to TRBD1. The ends lost 7 bases at V and 1 base at J; junction bases unmatched: 4. Germline V gives CDR1 ENHRY, CDR2 SYGVKD. CDR3 length: 13 amino acids. The CDR3 sequence is CAITPDRSYEQYF. Written as DNA, the CDR3 is TGTGCCATCACCCCGGACAGGTCCTACGAGCAGTACTTC.

This rearrangement joins TRBV7-2 to TRBJ1-1; D gene unclear. Germline V gene lookup returns CDR1 SGHTA and CDR2 FQGNSA. The CDR3 sequence is 14 residues long. V lost 5 bases to trimming and J lost 0 bases, with 10 bases between them. The CDR3 DNA reads as TGTGCCAGCAGCCGAGGGAATATGAACACTGAAGCTTTCTTT. Amino acids: CASSRGNMNTEAFF.

The chain carries TRBV5-6 and TRBJ1-2, with D perhaps matching TRBD1 (6 bases). The V end lost 2 bases, the J end lost 6 bases, and 11 bases lay between the germline ends. The CDR3 totals 13 residues. Germline CDR1 reads SGHDT; CDR2 reads YYEEEE. CDR3 loop: CASSFGAGDGYTF. Here the CDR3 DNA reads TGTGCCAGCAGCTTCGGAGCAGGGGATGGCTACACCTTC.